This entry describes one TCR beta chain. This record belongs to a study of cytotoxic CD8 clonotypes in ibrutinib-treated CLL. Study-level information: Response samples were taken after a median about twelve months of treatment, range 6 to 36.

TCRdb's table, derived via immunoSEQ multiplex PCR, lists solely in-frame clones and lacks some. Of 90,000 to 100,000 clones in the sample, roughly 80% were seen once. The sample consisted of PBMCs, taken after 12 months of ibrutinib treatment. This clonotype was obtained from a human donor with chronic lymphocytic leukemia.

The CDR3 reads CASSPRSGLNLVGYTF. The CDR3 region has the DNA TGTGCCAGCAGCCCTCGCTCCGGGTTGAATCTTGTTGGCTACACCTTC. The chain is built from TRBV11-3 and TRBJ1-2, with D hard to call. The length of the CDR3 is 16 residues. The germline V and J ends were trimmed by 5 bases and 7 bases, with 23 bases remaining between them. Germline assignment: CDR1 SGHNT and CDR2 YENEEA.